This TCR beta chain was recorded in a study of T cell responses to AZD1222 COVID-19 vaccine (dated by TCRdb to the early 2020s). Regarding the complete study: TCR sequencing covered 230 to 250 trial participants: 200 to 220 given two doses of AZD1222 and around 25 given two doses of MenACWY control vaccine. Trial participants were enrolled by age into subgroups of 18-55, 56-69 and 70-plus years, and roughly 150, 30 and 60 TCR-sequenced participants, respectively, were included in these subgroups.

A few counts support this clone. Its recognized antigen is unknown. The input lacks base qualities; no much larger clone sits a single base away. The CDR3 regions of human TCRbeta chains were analyzed by immunosequencing. The study's own analysis went as follows. Repertoire TCRs were checked for matches against a reference library of SARS-CoV-2-specific TCRs that had been generated using the MIRA antigen-specificity platform. Breadth was defined as the fraction of unique TCRs that were SARS-CoV-2-associated, and depth was defined as the fraction of total T cells that were SARS-CoV-2-associated. Each spike-specific TCR was assigned to its reactive spike region and to a CD4 or CD8 class using the MIRA data. Log10-transformed breadth and depth values were compared by one-way ANOVA with Sidak's multiple comparisons tests. In its TCRdb copy, this immuneACCESS table keeps in-frame sequences only and misses some clones. Where compared with another copy, unresolved V genes explain less than half of these, and the others have no known cause. V and J calls and clone size are given by that table; D and trimming were obtained from the DNA. Recorded for this sample are 84,000 or so clones; 88% of them occurred a single time. Around 5.1% of the sample rests with the top ten.

The time point label for this specimen denotes: baseline before first vaccination. What this sample's treatment or condition label stands for: meningococcal conjugate vaccine given as trial control. Vaccinee samples were obtained from the UK trials COV001 and COV002, which included a single-blind randomized controlled phase 2/3 trial of AZD1222 (ChAdOx1 nCoV-19) in healthy adults. Trial participant PBMC samples were collected at day 0 and day 28 after the second dose for TCRbeta chain sequencing. What the research found in general, with its limitations: In the small 56-69-year group, the increase in depth fell short of significance, most likely because of low power. Only a handful of AZD1222 recipients were SARS-CoV-2 seropositive at baseline, limiting conclusions about previously exposed vaccinees. After two AZD1222 doses, spike-specific TCR breadth and depth were significantly higher than at day 0 and than in MenACWY recipients. Vaccine-associated CD4 TCRs spanned the whole spike protein, with dominant responses in regions 160-218 and 743-854. Nearly half of unique spike-specific TCRs reportedly recognized epitopes outside regions mutated in the B.1.351 and B.1.1.7 variants. Participants were mostly white British and included more females than males, and it was suggested by the authors that clonal diversity may have been underestimated. Because no day 14 peak-response samples were available, repertoires were characterized only after the peak T cell response.

The sample here was peripheral blood, taken on day 0 of MenACWY control vaccination. This TCR derives from an adult in good health.

This receptor carries the CDR3 CASKEWGTGEQYF. The DNA reads as follows: TGCGCCAGCAAGGAGTGGGGGACGGGCGAGCAGTACTTC. The V gene is TRBV5-1 and the J gene is TRBJ2-7; the D call is possibly TRBD1 or TRBD2, each sharing 5 bases. Trimming at the junction amounts to 6 bases on V and 6 bases on J, and the germline ends lie 16 bases apart. As encoded in the germline V gene, CDR1 is SGHRS while CDR2 is YFSETQ. The cysteine opens and the phenylalanine closes a CDR3 of 13 amino acids. The read is trimmed to its CDR3 DNA, 39 bases read in frame from base 1.